The sequence of this T cell receptor (beta chain) was determined in a study of blood T cell repertoires in COVID-19. As processed by the authors: How many nucleated cells were present was estimated from reference gene primer amplification. The repertoire was sequenced with immunoSEQ multiplex PCR; TCRdb's copy has only in-frame clones and lacks some. The DNA was the basis for D and trimming; V, J and clone size are from that table. The profile shows about 420,000 clones, about 90% of them singletons. Germline values: CDR1 MNHEY, CDR2 SVGAGI. The CDR3 runs 14 residues. The germline V and J ends were trimmed by 5 bases and 2 bases, with 9 bases remaining between them.

This receptor was obtained from a man aged 18 to 35 with COVID-19, enrolled during active disease. The rearrangement joins TRBV6-5 to TRBJ2-2, with D maybe TRBD1 (5 bases). Source material: peripheral blood. As DNA, the CDR3 is TGTGCCAGCAGTCGACGGACAAACACCGGGGAGCTGTTTTTT. Protein product: CASSRRTNTGELFF.